Following are 15 T cell receptor beta chains from one sample sequenced in a study of siplizumab effects on memory and regulatory T cells. TCRdb keeps only in-frame clones here, not all; method: immunoSEQ multiplex PCR. This table holds fewer than 85,000 clones, just under 95% found once. The sample comprised CD8+ T cells sorted from blood. These receptors were collected from a human donor in good health.

The chain recombines TRBV4-2 with TRBJ2-7; the match to TRBD2 covers 10 bases. With 5 bases clipped from V and 3 bases from J, the junction kept 4 bases outside the gene matches. The CDR3 length is 14 residues. Germline lookup yields CDR1 LGHNA and CDR2 YNFKEQ. The CDR3 sequence: CASSVSSGSYEQYF. The CDR3 DNA reads as TGTGCCAGCAGCGTTTCTAGCGGGAGCTACGAGCAGTACTTC.

The chain has TRBV7-9 and TRBJ2-1; TRBD2 matches at 15 bases. This CDR3 is 16 amino acids long. J lost 7 bases, V lost 5 bases, and 6 bases had no gene match. Germline V gene lookup returns CDR1 SEHNR and CDR2 FQNEAQ (reference sequence). Written as DNA, the CDR3 is TGTGCCAGCAGCCCAAGGACTAGCGGGAGGGATAATGAGCAGTTCTTC. Protein: CASSPRTSGRDNEQFF.

The chain uses TRBV28 and TRBJ1-3; D gene unclear. The V and J ends lost 5 bases and 4 bases respectively, with 15 bases between them. Germline V gene lookup returns CDR1 MDHEN and CDR2 SYDVKM. There are 15 residues in the CDR3. CDR3: CASSPKELDGNTIYF. The CDR3 region has the DNA TGTGCCAGCAGTCCAAAAGAGCTAGACGGAAACACCATATATTTT.

This clone was detected only a few times. The chain uses TRBV19 and TRBJ1-5; 8 bases are shared with TRBD1. With V trimmed by 6 bases and J by 9 bases, 13 bases remained unmatched. This CDR3 region has 15 residues. The germline CDR1 and CDR2 sequences are LNHDA and SQIVND (reference sequence). CDR3 protein: CASSPPGQVQSPQHF. The DNA of the CDR3 is TGTGCCAGTAGCCCCCCGGGACAGGTACAATCGCCCCAGCATTTT.

This chain links TRBV7-6 with TRBJ2-5, with 14 bases fitting TRBD2. The CDR3 extends over 16 amino acids. Germline lookup yields CDR1 SGHVS and CDR2 FNYEAQ. Trimming cost V 5 bases and J 7 bases; bases outside gene matches: 9. CDR3: CASSGPGLAGAWTQYF. DNA for the CDR3: TGTGCCAGCAGCGGACCGGGACTAGCGGGAGCCTGGACCCAGTACTTC.

DNA for the CDR3: TGCGCCAGCAGCCAAGATGACACCTACGAGCAGTACTTC. It yields the protein CASSQDDTYEQYF. The V and J genes are TRBV4-1 and TRBJ2-7; D gene uncertain. The V gene's germline CDR1 is MGHRA and CDR2 YSYEKL. V was pared by 0 bases and J by 2 bases, with 5 bases between. This CDR3 is 13 amino acids long.

V and J are TRBV19 and TRBJ1-2; D is uncertain. Trimming shortened V by 2 bases and J by 6 bases, and 13 bases separated the two germline ends. The CDR3 covers 14 residues. Germline CDR1 is LNHDA and CDR2 is SQIVND (reference sequence). This chain's CDR3 is CASSINSGYDGYTF. Written as DNA, the CDR3 is TGTGCCAGTAGTATAAATTCAGGTTATGATGGCTACACCTTC.

The J gene is TRBJ1-1, the V gene TRBV6-5; D is ambiguous. With 6 bases removed from V and 3 bases from J, the gap between germline ends came to 11 bases. Germline V gene lookup returns CDR1 MNHEY and CDR2 SVGAGI. The CDR3 is 13 residues long. CDR3 DNA: TGTGCCAGCAGCCCCTATGGACACACTGAAGCTTTCTTT. This encodes CASSPYGHTEAFF.

This chain joins TRBV9 and TRBJ2-1; D remains unclear. V dropped 6 bases and J dropped 6 bases, with 19 bases sitting between them. CDR3 length: 15 amino acids. Germline V gene data show CDR1 as SGDLS and CDR2 as YYNGEE. CDR3 region: CASNPSVSPFNEQFF. The CDR3 DNA is TGTGCCAGCAACCCTAGTGTCTCGCCCTTCAATGAGCAGTTCTTC.

This rearrangement joins TRBV28 to TRBJ2-3; TRBD2 matches at 7 bases. CDR3 length equals 17 residues. The junction had 8 bases not matched to a gene; V was cut back by 2 bases and J by 0 bases. Germline lookup yields CDR1 MDHEN and CDR2 SYDVKM. CDR3 residues: CASSLLGGSPSTDTQYF. Written as DNA, the CDR3 is TGTGCCAGCAGTTTACTGGGAGGGAGCCCTAGCACAGATACGCAGTATTTT.

This chain connects TRBV4-2 to TRBJ2-2; D remains unclear. The germline V gene encodes CDR1 LGHNA and CDR2 YNFKEQ. V lost 4 bases to trimming and J lost 1 base, with 1 base between them. The CDR3 sequence is 12 residues long. CDR3 amino acids: CASSRNTGELFF. CDR3 DNA: TGTGCCAGCAGCCGGAACACCGGGGAGCTGTTTTTT.

The rearrangement links TRBV19 to TRBJ2-7; 7 bases map to TRBD1. V shed 7 bases and J 7 bases; nucleotides not matched to a gene: 13. Germline V gives CDR1 LNHDA, CDR2 SQIVND (reference sequence). The CDR3 has 14 residues. The CDR3 bases are TGTGCCAGTACCCCAGGCCAGGGGGTAGAAGAGCAGTACTTC. Its protein is CASTPGQGVEEQYF.

As regards this clone: At one end the junction does not follow the germline gene, possibly because of a read error. The V call is TRBV15, the J call TRBJ1-2; 7 bases match TRBD1. The CDR3 length is 14 residues. The V gene's germline CDR1 is LNHNV and CDR2 YYDKDF (reference sequence). As DNA, the CDR3 is TGTGCCACCAGCGGAGATCAGGGGGTGGGCGGCTACACCTTC. It yields the protein CATSGDQGVGGYTF.

This sequence joins TRBV7-9 and TRBJ2-3, with 12 nucleotides matching TRBD2. The germline V gene encodes CDR1 SEHNR and CDR2 FQNEAQ (reference sequence). Trimming cost V 5 bases and J 5 bases; bases outside gene matches: 5. The CDR3 loop spans 15 amino acids. CDR3 in amino acids: CASSRLAGEIDTQYF. The CDR3 bases are TGTGCCAGCAGCAGACTAGCGGGGGAGATAGATACGCAGTATTTT.

The CDR3 DNA sequence: TGTGCCAGCAGCGACAGGTATTCCTACGAGCAGTACTTC. As protein: CASSDRYSYEQYF. The V call is TRBV9, the J call TRBJ2-7; possible D gene TRBD1, 5 bases. CDR1 SGDLS and CDR2 YYNGEE come from the germline V gene. The CDR3 has 13 residues. V was pared by 3 bases and J by 1 base, with 8 bases between.